Listed here are 4 T cell receptor beta chains from one sample, sequenced in a study of T cell responses to AZD1222 COVID-19 vaccine. Clones were read by immunoSEQ multiplex PCR, and TCRdb kept only the in-frame ones, dropping some. The repertoire consists of roughly 100,000 clones, with roughly nine tenths occurring once and the leading ten covering 5%. This specimen was peripheral blood, taken on day 0 of AZD1222 vaccination. These receptor sequences come from an adult in good health.

The chain employs TRBV4-3 and TRBJ1-3; D perhaps matches TRBD1 (6 bases). This CDR3 spans 13 amino acids. V was shortened by 4 bases and J by 3 bases, with 7 bases between the two germline ends. In germline, CDR1 is LGHNA, CDR2 YSLEER. DNA for the CDR3: TGCGCCAGCAGCCGGGACATTGGAAACACCATATATTTT. This gives the protein CASSRDIGNTIYF.

This clone has just one count. The chain recombines TRBV19 with TRBJ1-1; D is unclear. The germline V and J ends were trimmed by 6 bases and 0 bases, with 17 bases remaining between them. Per germline, CDR1 LNHDA and CDR2 SQIVND (reference sequence). The CDR3 totals 16 residues. The CDR3 DNA reads as TGTGCCAGTAGAAAACATGGCCTAGGACTGAACACTGAAGCTTTCTTT. Its translation is CASRKHGLGLNTEAFF. The whole variable domain, filled in from reference TRBV19 and TRBJ1-1, reads DGGITQSPKYLFRKEGQNVTLSCEQNLNHDAMYWYRQDPGQGLRLIYYSQIVNDFQKGDIAEGYSVSREKKESFPLTVTSAQKNPTAFYLCASRKHGLGLNTEAFFGQGTRLTVV.

V usage is TRBV4-1 and J usage is TRBJ1-5; possibly TRBD1 for D (5 bases). Trimming removed 3 bases from V and 6 bases from J, with 15 bases in between. The CDR3 is 15 residues long. The V gene's germline CDR1 is MGHRA and CDR2 YSYEKL. CDR3 sequence reads: CASSQGPGGPQPQHF. As DNA, the CDR3 is TGCGCCAGCAGCCAGGGGCCCGGGGGTCCTCAGCCCCAGCATTTT.

This clone has only a few counts. The rearrangement uses TRBV3-1 (or the pseudogene TRBV3-2) and TRBJ1-3; weak D call: TRBD1 (5 bases). Trimming took off 0 bases at V and 0 bases at J, with 9 bases between the two ends. Germline CDR1 is LGHDT and CDR2 is YNNKEL (reference sequence). The CDR3 length is 16 residues. The CDR3 DNA follows: TGTGCCAGCAGCCAAGAGGGGACGATCTCTGGAAACACCATATATTTT. It encodes CASSQEGTISGNTIYF.